Below are 15 T cell receptor beta chains sequenced from a single sample in a study of persistence of HIV-infected CD4 T cells. The libraries were made with immunoSEQ version 4 in survey mode. The method was immunoSEQ multiplex PCR; TCRdb's version includes in-frame clones alone and lacks a portion of them. The sample holds 8,000 or so clones, roughly three fifths seen once. No antigen is known for these receptors. Cells were stimulated with CMV-infected fibroblast lysates at about 9.4 ug/mL. CD4+ T cells upregulating both CD40 ligand and CD69 were sorted as responding cells. The source material was CD4+ T cells sorted from PBMCs after roughly 18-hour stimulation, sampled from a patient who received antiretroviral therapy. The origin of the receptors is an adult man with HIV who was CMV-seropositive.

The chain employs TRBV7-2 and TRBJ1-6, with a possible D match to TRBD1 (5 bases). Germline lookup yields CDR1 SGHTA and CDR2 FQGNSA. The CDR3 length is 16 residues. The V and J ends lost 5 bases and 5 bases respectively, with 16 bases between them. The CDR3 here is CASSPRGTANNSPLHF. For the CDR3, the DNA is TGTGCCAGCAGCCCGCGCGGGACGGCCAATAATTCACCCCTCCACTTT.

This rearrangement joins TRBV27 to TRBJ1-1; D is ambiguous. Deletions cut 0 bases from V and 2 bases from J, with 13 bases between. CDR3 length: 16 residues. From germline, CDR1 is MNHEY and CDR2 SMNVEV (reference sequence). Here the CDR3 reads CASSLSLQAANTEAFF. Here the CDR3 DNA reads TGTGCCAGCAGTTTATCGCTGCAGGCAGCTAACACTGAAGCTTTCTTT.

The chain is built from TRBV30 and TRBJ1-1; D gene ambiguous. The CDR3 contains 14 residues. Germline CDR1 reads GTSNPN; CDR2 reads SVGIG (reference sequence). V lost 4 bases, J lost 3 bases, and 15 bases lay in between. CDR3 region: CAWTSFLRDTEAFF. The CDR3 bases are TGTGCCTGGACAAGTTTCCTAAGGGACACTGAAGCTTTCTTT.

This clone was observed a single time. The chain carries TRBV3-1 (or the pseudogene TRBV3-2) and TRBJ2-4; D is possibly TRBD2 (5 bases). CDR1 and CDR2 (germline): LGHDT, YNNKEL (reference sequence). This CDR3 is 16 amino acids long. Trimming took off 0 bases at V and 6 bases at J, with 15 bases between the two ends. The CDR3 loop reads CASSQEGSGGRNIQYF. CDR3 DNA sequence: TGTGCCAGCAGCCAAGAAGGTTCGGGTGGGAGAAACATTCAGTACTTC.

This chain links TRBV6-5 with TRBJ1-1; D call uncertain. V was cut by 8 bases and J by 4 bases, with 20 bases left in between. The germline CDR1 and CDR2 sequences are MNHEY and SVGAGI. The CDR3 contains 15 residues. The chain's CDR3 is CASAPPGSRITEAFF. The CDR3 nucleotides are TGTGCCAGCGCCCCCCCGGGCAGTCGAATCACTGAAGCTTTCTTT.

The chain combines TRBV12-3 or TRBV12-4 with TRBJ1-1; the D gene is possibly TRBD1 (5 bases). There are 12 residues in the CDR3. The V gene lost 3 bases and the J gene lost 8 bases, with 10 bases spanning the gap. Here the CDR3 DNA reads TGTGCCAGCAGTTTTGCGCCAGGGGAAGCTTTCTTT. Translation: CASSFAPGEAFF.

The chain combines TRBV6-6 with TRBJ2-1; 9 bases line up with TRBD1. V shed 8 bases and J 8 bases; nucleotides not matched to a gene: 13. This CDR3 contains 15 residues. Germline V lookup: CDR1 MNHNY, CDR2 SVGAGI (reference sequence). This CDR3 is CASGDRGTGIYEQFF. The CDR3 nucleotides read TGTGCCAGCGGGGACCGAGGGACAGGGATTTATGAGCAGTTCTTC.

V gene TRBV9 combines with J gene TRBJ2-2; TRBD2 matches at 8 bases. The CDR3 extends over 15 amino acids. Germline-derived CDR1 and CDR2 are SGDLS and YYNGEE. V lost 2 bases to trimming and J lost 2 bases; unmatched junction nucleotides: 2. The CDR3 sequence is CASSVTSANTGELFF. Here the CDR3 DNA reads TGTGCCAGCAGCGTGACTAGCGCTAACACCGGGGAGCTGTTTTTT.

The chain combines TRBV30 with TRBJ2-2, with no clear D. The CDR3 totals 13 residues. V gave up 5 bases and J gave up 7 bases, with 14 bases separating them. From germline, CDR1 is GTSNPN and CDR2 SVGIG (reference sequence). In DNA, the CDR3 is TGTGCCTGGGACCTCTTTAGGAGCGGGGAGCTGTTTTTT. It codes for CAWDLFRSGELFF.

The chain links TRBV28 to TRBJ1-1; D is perhaps TRBD1 (6 bases). The germline V and J ends were trimmed by 1 base and 1 base, with 10 bases remaining between them. This CDR3 has 15 amino acids. Per germline, CDR1 MDHEN and CDR2 SYDVKM. CDR3 nucleotide sequence: TGTGCCAGCAGTTTATATGCAGGGGAGAACACTGAAGCTTTCTTT. Protein: CASSLYAGENTEAFF.

This clone has only a few counts. The chain employs TRBV28 and TRBJ1-1; the D is unclear. Germline loops: CDR1 MDHEN, CDR2 SYDVKM. The CDR3 spans 12 residues. V dropped 7 bases and J dropped 8 bases, with 14 bases sitting between them. This CDR3 is CASTWQQREAFF. The CDR3 coding sequence is TGTGCCAGCACGTGGCAGCAAAGAGAAGCTTTCTTT.

This clone is categorized as medium-sized (0.01 to 0.1%). This chain links TRBV7-2 with TRBJ2-1; D is perhaps TRBD1 or TRBD2 (5 bases each). The germline CDR1 and CDR2 sequences are SGHTA and FQGNSA. CDR3 length: 14 amino acids. Trimming removed 5 bases at V and 15 bases at J, with 23 bases between. The CDR3 DNA sequence: TGTGCCAGCAGCCCACGGGACCCACTGAGAGGTCTGTTCTTC. As protein: CASSPRDPLRGLFF. Supplemented by reference TRBV7-2 and TRBJ2-1, the full variable domain reads GAGVSQSPSNKVTEKGKDVELRCDPISGHTALYWYRQSLGQGLEFLIYFQGNSAPDKSGLPSDRFSAERTGGSVSTLTIQRTQQEDSAVYLCASSPRDPLRGLFFGPGTRLTVL.

V usage is TRBV12-1 and J usage is TRBJ2-7. TRBV12-1 is designated a pseudogene. The length of the CDR3 is 14 residues. The CDR3 reads CASSFWWTSREQYF. CDR3 DNA: TGTGCCAGCAGCTTTTGGTGGACCTCGCGAGAGCAGTACTTC.

This rearrangement joins TRBV28 to TRBJ2-1; TRBD2 matches 11 bases. The germline V gene encodes CDR1 MDHEN and CDR2 SYDVKM. V was pared by 3 bases and J by 12 bases, with 10 bases of the junction left unmatched. CDR3 length: 15 residues. CDR3 DNA sequence: TGTGCCAGCAGTTTGTCTAGCGGGGGGAGGGTTGGGCAGTTCTTC. It encodes CASSLSSGGRVGQFF.

The rearrangement joins TRBV11-3 to TRBJ2-1; either TRBD1 or TRBD2 may supply D (5 bases each). CDR3 size: 16 residues. The V gene's germline CDR1 is SGHNT and CDR2 YENEEA. The V end was cut by 0 bases, the J end by 7 bases, with 16 bases between. DNA for the CDR3: TGTGCCAGCAGCTTAGAGAAACGGGGACCCCTGAATGAGCAGTTCTTC. Protein: CASSLEKRGPLNEQFF.